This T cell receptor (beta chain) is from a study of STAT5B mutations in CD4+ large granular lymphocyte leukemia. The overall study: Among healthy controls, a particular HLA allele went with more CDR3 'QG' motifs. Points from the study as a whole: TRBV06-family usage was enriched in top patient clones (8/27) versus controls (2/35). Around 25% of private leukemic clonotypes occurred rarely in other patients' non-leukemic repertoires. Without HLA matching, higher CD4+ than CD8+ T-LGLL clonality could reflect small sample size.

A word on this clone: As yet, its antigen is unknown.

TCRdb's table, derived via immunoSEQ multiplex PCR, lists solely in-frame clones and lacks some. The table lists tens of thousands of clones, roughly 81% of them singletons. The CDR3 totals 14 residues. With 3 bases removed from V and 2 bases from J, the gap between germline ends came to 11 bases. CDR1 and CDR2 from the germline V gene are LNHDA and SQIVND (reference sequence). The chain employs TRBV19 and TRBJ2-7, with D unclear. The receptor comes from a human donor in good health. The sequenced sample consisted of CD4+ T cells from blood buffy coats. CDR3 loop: CASSIGRTTYEQYF. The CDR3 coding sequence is TGTGCCAGTAGTATCGGGCGGACGACCTACGAGCAGTACTTC.